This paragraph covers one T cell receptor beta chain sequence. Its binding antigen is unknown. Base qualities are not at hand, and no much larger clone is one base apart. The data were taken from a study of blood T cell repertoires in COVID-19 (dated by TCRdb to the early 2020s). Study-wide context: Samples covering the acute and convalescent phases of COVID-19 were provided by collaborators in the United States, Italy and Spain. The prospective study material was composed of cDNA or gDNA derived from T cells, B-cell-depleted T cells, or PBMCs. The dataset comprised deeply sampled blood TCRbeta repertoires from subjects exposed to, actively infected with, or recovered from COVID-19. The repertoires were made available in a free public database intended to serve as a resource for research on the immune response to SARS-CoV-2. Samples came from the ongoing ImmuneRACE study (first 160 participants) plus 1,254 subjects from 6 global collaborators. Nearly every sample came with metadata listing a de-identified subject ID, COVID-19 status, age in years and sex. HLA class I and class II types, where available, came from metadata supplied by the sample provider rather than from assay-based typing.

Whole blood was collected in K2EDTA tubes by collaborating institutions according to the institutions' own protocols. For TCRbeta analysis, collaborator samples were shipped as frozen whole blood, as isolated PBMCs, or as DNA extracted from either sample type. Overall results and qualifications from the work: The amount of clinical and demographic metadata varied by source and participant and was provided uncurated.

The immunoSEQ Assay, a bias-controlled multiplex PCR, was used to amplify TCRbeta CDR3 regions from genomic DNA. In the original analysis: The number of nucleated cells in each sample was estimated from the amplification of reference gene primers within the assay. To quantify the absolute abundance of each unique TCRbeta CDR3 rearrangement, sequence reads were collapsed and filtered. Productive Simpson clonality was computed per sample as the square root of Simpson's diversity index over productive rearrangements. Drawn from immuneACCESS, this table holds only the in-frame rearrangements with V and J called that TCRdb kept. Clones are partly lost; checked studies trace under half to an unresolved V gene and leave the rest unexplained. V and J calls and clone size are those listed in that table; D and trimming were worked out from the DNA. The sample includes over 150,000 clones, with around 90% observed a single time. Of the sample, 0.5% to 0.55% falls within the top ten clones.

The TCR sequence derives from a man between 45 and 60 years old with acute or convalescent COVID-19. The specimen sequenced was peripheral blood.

The CDR3 has the sequence CASSYFGSPTYEQYF. The nucleotide sequence is TGTGCCAGCAGTTACTTCGGTTCCCCGACCTACGAGCAGTACTTC. The rearrangement joined TRBV6-5 to TRBJ2-7; no confident D gene assignment can be made. The V and J ends are trimmed by 1 base and 2 bases, leaving 12 bases between them. Reading the germline V gene gives CDR1 MNHEY and CDR2 SVGAGI. The CDR3, cysteine through phenylalanine, is 15 amino acids long. Only CDR3 DNA remains: 45 bases, in frame from the first base.